Many counts were recorded for the clone carrying this T cell receptor (beta chain). Combining iRepertoire HTBI primers with Arm-PCR of CDR3 regions, the authors built TCR beta libraries. TCRdb used MiXCR to reprocess the multiplex PCR reads, holding one entry per CDR3 protein. Of about 530,000 distinct CDR3 sequences in the sample, roughly a sixth are singletons; the top ten hold just under 25%. The time point denotes: newly diagnosed GD, antithyroid drugs for less than 3 months. Researchers made the TCR library from RNA that was extracted from PBMCs. These data originate in a study of regulatory T cells in long-lasting Graves disease. Germline-derived CDR1 and CDR2 are LGHDT and YNNKEL (reference sequence). The length of the CDR3 is 17 residues. Trimming took off 0 bases at V and 0 bases at J, with 13 bases between the two ends. These data were also filed under a second study, of T cells in Graves' hyperthyroidism and ophthalmopathy.

The sequence was collected from a woman aged 40-65 years with Graves disease. The genes are TRBV3-1 and TRBJ2-3; D remains ambiguous. Sequencing was performed on peripheral blood mononuclear cells (PBMCs), taken at new diagnosis, from a patient treated with antithyroid drugs. In nucleotides, the CDR3 is TGTGCCAGCAGCCAAGATGGAATACTAACTAGCACAGATACGCAGTATTTT. Residues: CASSQDGILTSTDTQYF.